These T cell receptor beta chains were read from a single sample in a study of siplizumab effects on memory and regulatory T cells. Clones were sequenced by immunoSEQ multiplex PCR, and TCRdb holds only the in-frame ones, with some missing. The table shows 90,000 to 110,000 clones, with about 91% occurring only once. The source material was Tregs sorted from blood. The receptor source for this set is a human donor in good health. Both conserved end residues are part of each CDR3. The D gene is left open where the match is weak. Some rows mark clone size as missing; the rest say once, few, many or name a class of expanded clone.

CDR3,DNA,V,size,D,J
CASSAAGQGVVDAYYGYTF,TGTGCCAGCAGCGCCGCTGGACAGGGGGTTGTCGACGCCTACTATGGCTACACCTTC,TRBV9,-,TRBD1,TRBJ1-2
CASKGAGPAIF,TGTGCCAGCAAAGGGGCCGGACCGGCTATTTTT,TRBV6-1,once,-,TRBJ2-3
CASSVLVPRRIEAFF,TGTGCCAGCAGTGTTCTGGTCCCCAGACGTATTGAAGCTTTCTTT,TRBV2,-,-,TRBJ1-1
CASSLGAWSTEAFF,TGTGCCAGCAGCTTAGGGGCCTGGAGCACTGAAGCTTTCTTT,TRBV7-2,-,-,TRBJ1-1
CASSGGVYGYTF,TGTGCCAGTAGCGGGGGCGTCTATGGCTACACCTTC,TRBV19,-,-,TRBJ1-2
CATTRNTEAFF,TGTGCCACTACAAGGAACACTGAAGCTTTCTTT,TRBV25-1,-,-,TRBJ1-1
CASSLGAQGGFGYTF,TGTGCCAGCAGCTTGGGCGCACAGGGAGGCTTCGGCTACACCTTC,TRBV5-4,-,-,TRBJ1-2
CASSLGMNTEAFF,TGCGCCAGCAGCTTGGGAATGAACACTGAAGCTTTCTTT,TRBV5-1,-,-,TRBJ1-1
CASSIWESDWQTQYF,TGTGCCAGTAGTATCTGGGAGTCAGATTGGCAGACCCAGTACTTC,TRBV19,-,-,TRBJ2-5
CASSWTVPEQFF,TGTGCCAGCAGTTGGACAGTCCCTGAGCAGTTCTTC,TRBV6-1,-,-,TRBJ2-1
CASSQQGLKANYGYTF,TGTGCCAGCAGTCAGCAGGGTTTGAAGGCTAACTATGGCTACACCTTC,TRBV27,-,-,TRBJ1-2
CASSESRTALFNSPLHF,TGTGCCAGCAGTGAAAGTAGGACAGCCTTATTTAATTCACCCCTCCACTTT,TRBV25-1,-,-,TRBJ1-6
CASSLSVGSSYEQYF,TGTGCCAGCAGTTTATCCGTGGGAAGCTCCTACGAGCAGTACTTC,TRBV27,-,-,TRBJ2-7
CASVGTSPINEQFF,TGTGCTAGTGTCGGGACTTCTCCAATCAATGAGCAGTTCTTC,TRBV12-5,-,-,TRBJ2-1
CASSLNGGNTEAFF,TGTGCCAGCAGCTTAAATGGGGGGAACACTGAAGCTTTCTTT,TRBV11-1,-,-,TRBJ1-1
CASSYSSGLNYGYTF,TGTGCCAGCAGTTACTCGTCCGGGCTTAACTATGGCTACACCTTC,TRBV6-5,few,-,TRBJ1-2
CASSLGDSPNYGYTF,TGTGCCAGCAGCTTGGGGGACAGCCCTAACTATGGCTACACCTTC,TRBV7-9,-,TRBD1,TRBJ1-2
CASSAIQTDTQYF,TGTGCCAGCAGCGCTATTCAGACAGATACGCAGTATTTT,TRBV9,-,-,TRBJ2-3
CASNGRTGELFF,TGTGCCAGTAATGGCCGGACCGGGGAGCTGTTTTTT,TRBV19,-,-,TRBJ2-2
CASSTRPGRSYGYTF,TGTGCCAGCAGTACCCGACCGGGGCGGAGCTATGGCTACACCTTC,TRBV6-1,-,-,TRBJ1-2
CASSEPAGTGKGGELFF,TGTGCCAGCAGCGAGCCCGCCGGGACAGGCAAGGGGGGGGAGCTGTTTTTT,TRBV25-1,-,TRBD1,TRBJ2-2
CASSPDGGGFGKLFF,TGTGCCAGCAGCCCGGACGGAGGGGGGTTTGGAAAACTGTTTTTT,TRBV9,-,-,TRBJ1-4
CSGADRERTEAFF,TGCAGCGGTGCGGACAGGGAAAGGACTGAAGCTTTCTTT,TRBV29-1,-,TRBD1,TRBJ1-1
CASSPSGELFF,TGTGCCAGCAGCCCCAGCGGGGAGCTGTTTTTT,TRBV7-2,-,-,TRBJ2-2
CSVGPVNTEAFF,TGCAGCGTTGGGCCCGTGAACACTGAAGCTTTCTTT,TRBV29-1,-,-,TRBJ1-1
CASSLGVDYEQYF,TGTGCCAGCAGTTTAGGCGTTGATTACGAGCAGTACTTC,TRBV27,-,-,TRBJ2-7
CASNTRPPFPYTF,TGTGCCAGCAATACCAGGCCCCCCTTCCCTTACACCTTC,TRBV2,-,-,TRBJ1-2
CASSPPNTEAFF,TGTGCCAGCTCACCACCAAACACTGAAGCTTTCTTT,TRBV18,-,-,TRBJ1-1
CASSPNRVGTDTQYF,TGTGCCAGCTCACCCAACAGGGTTGGCACAGATACGCAGTATTTT,TRBV18,-,-,TRBJ2-3
CASTRTGGGIGYTF,TGTGCCAGCACCCGGACAGGGGGCGGAATTGGCTACACCTTC,TRBV6-5,-,TRBD1,TRBJ1-2
CASSLTGVSYEQYF,TGCGCCAGCAGCCTTACTGGGGTATCCTACGAGCAGTACTTC,TRBV5-1,-,-,TRBJ2-7
CASSLSANSYEQYF,TGTGCCAGCAGTCTTAGCGCGAACTCCTACGAGCAGTACTTC,TRBV6-1,-,-,TRBJ2-7
CASSRWTGGASGELFF,TGTGCCAGCAGCCGATGGACAGGGGGCGCTTCCGGGGAGCTGTTTTTT,TRBV9,-,TRBD1,TRBJ2-2
CASSRDYGANVLTF,TGTGCCAGCAGCCGAGACTATGGGGCCAACGTCCTGACTTTC,TRBV5-6,-,-,TRBJ2-6
CASSFAGLSYEQYF,TGTGCCAGCAGCTTTGCGGGACTCTCCTACGAGCAGTACTTC,TRBV7-9,-,-,TRBJ2-7
CASSESFGAYEQYF,TGCGCCAGCAGTGAATCATTTGGAGCCTACGAGCAGTACTTC,TRBV10-2,-,-,TRBJ2-7
CASSLISKAGVGEQFF,TGTGCCAGCAGCCTGATCTCTAAGGCGGGAGTTGGTGAGCAGTTCTTC,TRBV5-6,-,TRBD2,TRBJ2-1
CASSQGGRLTDTQYF,TGTGCCAGCAGTCAGGGGGGTAGATTGACAGATACGCAGTATTTT,TRBV27,-,-,TRBJ2-3
CASSIAGNEQFF,TGTGCCAGTAGTATAGCGGGGAATGAGCAGTTCTTC,TRBV19,-,-,TRBJ2-1
CASSQGPARVDGYTF,TGTGCCAGCAGCCAAGGACCCGCCAGGGTCGATGGCTACACCTTC,TRBV14,-,-,TRBJ1-2
CASVRGTGGAEQYF,TGTGCCAGCGTGAGGGGCACAGGGGGCGCCGAGCAGTACTTC,TRBV2,-,TRBD1,TRBJ2-7